These T cell receptor beta chains were read from a single sample in a study of CDR3 diversity in severe acne. TCRdb redid the calling of the PCR reads with MiXCR, one entry per CDR3 protein. The sample yields more than 80,000 distinct CDR3 sequences, around 50% seen once. The sequenced sample was blood. The receptors were gathered from a male donor with severe acne vulgaris. The CDR3 runs from the conserved cysteine through the conserved F or W. The D gene is left open where the match is weak. Clone size is given for some rows only: seen once, a few or many times, or a class if the clone is expanded.

v_gene: TRBV28; j_gene: TRBJ2-3; len: 13; d_gene: NA; abundance: few; CDR3aa: CASIGHNTDTQYF; CDR3nt: TGTGCCAGCATAGGGCATAACACAGATACGCAGTATTTT
v_gene: TRBV7-2; j_gene: TRBJ1-5; len: 18; d_gene: NA; abundance: NA; CDR3aa: CASRQGTPPGGYNQPQHF; CDR3nt: TGTGCCAGCAGACAGGGTACCCCTCCCGGTGGCTACAATCAGCCCCAGCATTTT
v_gene: TRBV7-7; j_gene: TRBJ1-1; len: 19; d_gene: NA; abundance: NA; CDR3aa: CASSNIHNPPGHQNTEAFF; CDR3nt: TGTGCTAGCAGCAACATCCATAATCCCCCCGGACATCAGAACACTGAAGCTTTCTTT
v_gene: TRBV7-6; j_gene: TRBJ2-5; len: 13; d_gene: TRBD2; abundance: NA; CDR3aa: CASSAGGQETQYF; CDR3nt: TGTGCCAGCAGCGCGGGAGGCCAAGAGACCCAGTACTTC
v_gene: TRBV5-4; j_gene: TRBJ1-2; len: 14; d_gene: TRBD1; abundance: NA; CDR3aa: CASSLEGQGIGYTF; CDR3nt: TGTGCCAGCAGCTTGGAGGGACAGGGAATTGGCTACACCTTC
v_gene: TRBV7-9; j_gene: TRBJ2-6; len: 16; d_gene: NA; abundance: NA; CDR3aa: CASSRPRGRGANVLTF; CDR3nt: TGTGCCAGCAGCCGCCCGCGCGGCCGAGGGGCCAACGTCCTGACTTTC
v_gene: TRBV20-1; j_gene: TRBJ2-7; len: 13; d_gene: NA; abundance: NA; CDR3aa: CSARDIGDGEQYF; CDR3nt: TGCAGTGCTAGAGATATTGGTGATGGCGAGCAGTACTTC
v_gene: TRBV5-6; j_gene: TRBJ2-7; len: 14; d_gene: NA; abundance: NA; CDR3aa: CASSLGYPHYEQYF; CDR3nt: TGTGCCAGCAGCTTGGGGTATCCCCACTACGAGCAGTACTTC
v_gene: TRBV9; j_gene: TRBJ2-7; len: 16; d_gene: TRBD2; abundance: NA; CDR3aa: CAGSDRTSGKRHEQYF; CDR3nt: TGTGCCGGCAGCGACCGGACTAGCGGGAAACGCCACGAGCAGTACTTC
v_gene: TRBV12-3/TRBV12-4; j_gene: TRBJ2-5; len: 21; d_gene: NA; abundance: many; CDR3aa: CASSLRTFLGGRMGAGETQYF; CDR3nt: TGTGCCAGCAGTTTAAGGACGTTTCTGGGCGGGAGAATGGGGGCGGGAGAGACCCAGTACTTC
v_gene: TRBV24-1; j_gene: TRBJ2-5; len: 13; d_gene: NA; abundance: once; CDR3aa: CATTQTSQETPYF; CDR3nt: TGTGCCACCACCCAGACCAGCCAAGAGACCCCCTACTTC
v_gene: TRBV4-3; j_gene: TRBJ2-3; len: 14; d_gene: NA; abundance: few; CDR3aa: CASSQALVVDTQYF; CDR3nt: TGCGCCAGCAGCCAAGCCCTAGTAGTAGATACGCAGTATTTT
v_gene: TRBV7-3; j_gene: TRBJ1-4; len: 15; d_gene: TRBD1; abundance: NA; CDR3aa: CASSSTGDDNEKLFF; CDR3nt: TGTGCCAGCAGCTCTACAGGGGACGATAATGAAAAACTGTTTTTT
v_gene: TRBV4-1; j_gene: TRBJ1-6; len: 16; d_gene: NA; abundance: few; CDR3aa: CASSQIPGILGSPLHF; CDR3nt: TGCGCCAGCAGCCAAATCCCCGGGATCCTAGGTTCACCCCTCCACTTT
v_gene: TRBV15; j_gene: TRBJ1-5; len: 14; d_gene: TRBD1; abundance: few; CDR3aa: CATSRAGGLQPQHF; CDR3nt: TGTGCCACCAGCAGAGCAGGGGGCCTTCAGCCCCAGCATTTT